This T cell receptor beta chain was obtained from a study of blood T cell repertoires in COVID-19. About the research overall: PBMCs, B-cell-depleted T cells, or T cells were the source of the cDNA or gDNA that made up the material.

The CDR3 totals 15 residues. J gave up 2 bases and V 6 bases, and 5 bases lay outside the gene matches. Germline loops: CDR1 SNHLY, CDR2 FYNNEI. Libraries were prepared by immunoSEQ multiplex PCR; TCRdb keeps only in-frame clonotypes and omits some of them. The table lists 14,000 or so clones, 87% of them singletons, with approximately 15% in the top ten. V and J are TRBV2 and TRBJ2-3; 10 nucleotides align to TRBD2. Sequenced sample: peripheral blood. This receptor was taken from a human donor with active COVID-19. The donor label of this sample is uncertain. This CDR3 reads CASSGLAELTDTQYF. The CDR3 nucleotides read TGTGCCAGCAGCGGACTAGCGGAGCTCACAGATACGCAGTATTTT.